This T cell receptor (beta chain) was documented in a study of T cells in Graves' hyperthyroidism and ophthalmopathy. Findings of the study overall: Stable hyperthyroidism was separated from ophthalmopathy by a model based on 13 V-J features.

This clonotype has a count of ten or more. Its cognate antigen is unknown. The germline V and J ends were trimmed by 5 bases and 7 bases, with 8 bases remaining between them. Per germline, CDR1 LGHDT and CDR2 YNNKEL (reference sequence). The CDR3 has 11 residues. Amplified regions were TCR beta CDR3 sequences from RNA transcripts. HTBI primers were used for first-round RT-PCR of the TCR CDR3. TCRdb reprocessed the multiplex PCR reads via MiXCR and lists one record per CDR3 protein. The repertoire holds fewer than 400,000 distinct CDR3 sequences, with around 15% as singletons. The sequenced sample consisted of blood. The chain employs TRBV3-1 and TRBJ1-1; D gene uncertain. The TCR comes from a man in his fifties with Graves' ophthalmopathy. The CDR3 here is CASSATGEAFF. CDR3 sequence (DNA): TGTGCCAGCAGCGCAACGGGTGAAGCTTTCTTT.